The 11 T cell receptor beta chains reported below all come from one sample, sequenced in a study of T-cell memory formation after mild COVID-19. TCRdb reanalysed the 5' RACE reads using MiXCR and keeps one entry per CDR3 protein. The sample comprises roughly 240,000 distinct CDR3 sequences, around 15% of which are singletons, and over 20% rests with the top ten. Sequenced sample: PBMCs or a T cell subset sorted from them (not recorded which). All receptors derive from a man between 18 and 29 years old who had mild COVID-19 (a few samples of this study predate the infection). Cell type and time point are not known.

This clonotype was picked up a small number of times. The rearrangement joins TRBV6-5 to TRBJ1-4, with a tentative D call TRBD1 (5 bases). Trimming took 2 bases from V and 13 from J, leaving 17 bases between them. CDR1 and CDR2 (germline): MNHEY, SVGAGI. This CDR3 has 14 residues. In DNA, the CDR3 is TGTGCCAGCAGTTACGCGGGACCGGGAAGGGGACTGTTTTTT. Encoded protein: CASSYAGPGRGLFF.

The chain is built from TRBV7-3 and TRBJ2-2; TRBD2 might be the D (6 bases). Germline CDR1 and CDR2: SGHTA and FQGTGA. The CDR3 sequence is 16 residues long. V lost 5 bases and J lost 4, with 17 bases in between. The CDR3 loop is CASSRGGESTTGELFF. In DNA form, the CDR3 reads TGTGCCAGCAGCCGGGGCGGGGAGTCGACCACCGGGGAGCTGTTTTTT.

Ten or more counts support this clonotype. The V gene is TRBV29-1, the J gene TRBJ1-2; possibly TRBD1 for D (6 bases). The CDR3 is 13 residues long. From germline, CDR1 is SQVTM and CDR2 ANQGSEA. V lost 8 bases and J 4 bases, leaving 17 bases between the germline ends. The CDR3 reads CSLGEGDTYGYTF. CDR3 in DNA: TGCAGCCTAGGTGAGGGGGACACCTATGGCTACACCTTC. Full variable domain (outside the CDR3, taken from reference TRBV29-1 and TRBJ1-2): SAVISQKPSRDICQRGTSLTIQCQVDSQVTMMFWYRQQPGQSLTLIATANQGSEATYESGFVIDKFPISRPNLTFSTLTVSNMSPEDSSIYLCSLGEGDTYGYTFGSGTRLTVV.

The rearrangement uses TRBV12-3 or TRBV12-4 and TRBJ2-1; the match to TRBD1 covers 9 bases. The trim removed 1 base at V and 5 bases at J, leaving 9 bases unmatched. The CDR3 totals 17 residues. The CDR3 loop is CASSLDRGRKFNNEQFF. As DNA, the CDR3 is TGTGCCAGCAGTTTAGACAGGGGGCGGAAGTTCAACAATGAGCAGTTCTTC.

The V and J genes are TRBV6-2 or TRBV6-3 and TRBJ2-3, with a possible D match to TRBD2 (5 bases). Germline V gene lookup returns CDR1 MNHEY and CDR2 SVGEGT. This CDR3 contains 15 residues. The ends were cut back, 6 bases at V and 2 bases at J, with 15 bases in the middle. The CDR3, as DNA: TGTGCCAGCAGCCAGGACTTTTCCATCACAGATACGCAGTATTTT. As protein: CASSQDFSITDTQYF.

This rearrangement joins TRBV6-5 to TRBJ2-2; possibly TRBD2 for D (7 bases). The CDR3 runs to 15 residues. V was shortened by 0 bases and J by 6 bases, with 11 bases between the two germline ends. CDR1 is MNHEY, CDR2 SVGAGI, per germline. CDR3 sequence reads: CASSYSGGAAGELFF. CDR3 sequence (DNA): TGTGCCAGCAGTTACTCTGGGGGGGCGGCCGGGGAGCTGTTTTTT.

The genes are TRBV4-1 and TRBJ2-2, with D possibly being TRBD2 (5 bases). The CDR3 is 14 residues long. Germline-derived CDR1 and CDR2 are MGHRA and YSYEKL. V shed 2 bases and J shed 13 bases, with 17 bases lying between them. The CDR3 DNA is TGCGCCAGCAGCCAAATGACGAGCGGTATCGGGCTGTTTTTT. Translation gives CASSQMTSGIGLFF.

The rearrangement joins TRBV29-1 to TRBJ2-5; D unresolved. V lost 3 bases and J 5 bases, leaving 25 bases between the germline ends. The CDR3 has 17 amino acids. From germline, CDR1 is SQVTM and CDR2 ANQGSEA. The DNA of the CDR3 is TGCAGCGTTGAGGGTGCCAGGCTGGCCCTACCGGCGGAGACCCAGTACTTC. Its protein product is CSVEGARLALPAETQYF.

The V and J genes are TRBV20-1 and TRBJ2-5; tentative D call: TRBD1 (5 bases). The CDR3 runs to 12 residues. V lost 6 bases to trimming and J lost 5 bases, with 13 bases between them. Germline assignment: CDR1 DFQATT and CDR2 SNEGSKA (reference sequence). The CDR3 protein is CSAPTSGETQYF. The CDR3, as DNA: TGCAGTGCACCGACGTCAGGGGAGACCCAGTACTTC.

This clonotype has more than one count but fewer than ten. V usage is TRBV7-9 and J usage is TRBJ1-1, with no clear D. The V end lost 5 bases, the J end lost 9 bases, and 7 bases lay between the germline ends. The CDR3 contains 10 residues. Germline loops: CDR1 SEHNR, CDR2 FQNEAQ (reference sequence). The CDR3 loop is CASSTDQAFF. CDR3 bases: TGTGCCAGCAGCACAGACCAAGCTTTCTTT.

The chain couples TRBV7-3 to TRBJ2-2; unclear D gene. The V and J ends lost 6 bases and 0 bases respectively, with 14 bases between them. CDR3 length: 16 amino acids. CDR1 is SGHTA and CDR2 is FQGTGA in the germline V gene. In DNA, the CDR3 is TGTGCCAGCAGTTCAACCGAGGACGCGAACACCGGGGAGCTGTTTTTT. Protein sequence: CASSSTEDANTGELFF.